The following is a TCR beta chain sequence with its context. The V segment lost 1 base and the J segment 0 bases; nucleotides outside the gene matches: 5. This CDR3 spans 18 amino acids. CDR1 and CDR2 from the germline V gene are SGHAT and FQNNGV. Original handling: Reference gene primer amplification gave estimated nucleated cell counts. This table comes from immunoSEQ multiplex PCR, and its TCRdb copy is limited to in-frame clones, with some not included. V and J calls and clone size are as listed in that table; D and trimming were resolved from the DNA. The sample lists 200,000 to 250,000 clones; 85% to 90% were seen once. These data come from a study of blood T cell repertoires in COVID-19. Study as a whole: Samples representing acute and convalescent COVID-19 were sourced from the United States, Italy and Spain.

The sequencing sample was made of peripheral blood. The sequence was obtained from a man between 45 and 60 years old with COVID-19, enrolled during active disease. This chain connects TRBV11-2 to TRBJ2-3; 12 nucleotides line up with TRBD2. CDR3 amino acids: CASSLVLLAGGSTDTQYF. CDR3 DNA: TGTGCCAGCAGCTTAGTTTTACTAGCGGGAGGAAGCACAGATACGCAGTATTTT. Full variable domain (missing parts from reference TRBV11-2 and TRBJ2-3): EAGVAQSPRYKIIEKRQSVAFWCNPISGHATLYWYQQILGQGPKLLIQFQNNGVVDDSQLPKDRFSAERLKGVDSTLKIQPAKLEDSAVYLCASSLVLLAGGSTDTQYFGPGTRLTVL.